This T cell receptor beta chain was profiled in a study of cytomegalovirus exposure and HLA in healthy donors. The wider study: Most genotyped donors, over 70% of around 370, had Caucasian-associated genetic ancestry.

CDR3 length: 13 amino acids. The germline CDR1 and CDR2 sequences are MGHDK and SYGVNS. V gave up 10 bases and J gave up 6 bases, with 15 bases separating them. Study-level findings and limits: In a later analysis, HLA-associated TCR beta chains were more clonally expanded than equally common others. Using a false discovery rate of 0.05, a later analysis showed that around 16,000 TCR beta sequences were associated with HLA alleles. An analysis done earlier found most TCR beta V segments productive about 87% or about 30% of the time.

Primers included in the PCR were 60 Vbeta and 13 Jbeta primers. This table comes from immunoSEQ multiplex PCR, and its TCRdb copy is limited to in-frame clones, with some not included. The table has more than 90,000 clones, roughly 74% seen once. This clone appeared once. What it binds is not known. The rearrangement joins TRBV25-1 to TRBJ2-2, with D tentatively TRBD2 (5 bases). What was sequenced was PBMCs. The TCR comes from a woman under 40 in good health and CMV-seronegative. The CDR3: CATLGRKAGELFF. The CDR3 nucleotides read TGTGCCACCCTGGGGAGAAAGGCCGGGGAGCTGTTTTTT.